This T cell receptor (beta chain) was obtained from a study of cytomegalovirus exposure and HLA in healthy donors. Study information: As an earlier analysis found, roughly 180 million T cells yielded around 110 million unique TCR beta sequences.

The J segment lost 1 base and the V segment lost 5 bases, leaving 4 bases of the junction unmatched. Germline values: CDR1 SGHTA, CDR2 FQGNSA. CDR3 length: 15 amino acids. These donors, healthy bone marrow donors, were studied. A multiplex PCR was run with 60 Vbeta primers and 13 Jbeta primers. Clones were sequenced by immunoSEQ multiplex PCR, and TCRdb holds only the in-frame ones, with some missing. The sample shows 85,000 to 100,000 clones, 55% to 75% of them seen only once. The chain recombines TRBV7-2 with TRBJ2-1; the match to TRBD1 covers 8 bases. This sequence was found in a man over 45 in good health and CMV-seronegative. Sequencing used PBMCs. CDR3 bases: TGTGCCAGCAGCCGGCGACAGGGGTCCTACAATGAGCAGTTCTTC. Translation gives CASSRRQGSYNEQFF.